Listed below are T cell receptor beta chains from one sample, sequenced in a study of blood T cell repertoires in COVID-19. Sequencing used immunoSEQ multiplex PCR; TCRdb keeps in-frame clones, though not all of them. The table shows about 80,000 clones, with around 76% occurring only once. Sequencing used peripheral blood. These receptors originate from a man aged 65-85 years with active or convalescent COVID-19. CDR3s include the opening cysteine and the closing phenylalanine or tryptophan. The order of the fields is clone size, CDR3 length, V gene, J gene, D gene, CDR3 DNA, CDR3 protein. The D gene is left open where the match is weak. For some rows the clone size is stated as once, few or many, or as a class when expanded; others skip it.

size: NA
length: 14
V: TRBV10-2
J: TRBJ1-2
D: NA
DNA: TGCGCCAGCAGCCCCGACTCAGCTAACTATGGCTACACCTTC
CDR3: CASSPDSANYGYTF

size: NA
length: 11
V: TRBV28
J: TRBJ1-2
D: NA
DNA: TGTGCCACCGAGGACTTGGGGGGCTACACCTTC
CDR3: CATEDLGGYTF

size: NA
length: 12
V: TRBV12-3/TRBV12-4
J: TRBJ1-1
D: NA
DNA: TGTGCCAGCGAGAAGGCGGGAGGTGAAGCTTTCTTT
CDR3: CASEKAGGEAFF

size: NA
length: 14
V: TRBV5-1
J: TRBJ2-3
D: TRBD2
DNA: TGCGCCAGCACCGCGGGGGGCTCCACAGATACGCAGTATTTT
CDR3: CASTAGGSTDTQYF

size: many
length: 17
V: TRBV9
J: TRBJ2-1
D: TRBD2
DNA: TGTGCCAGCAGCCCCTGGACTAGCGGGGGGGACTACAATGAGCAGTTCTTC
CDR3: CASSPWTSGGDYNEQFF

size: NA
length: 13
V: TRBV28
J: TRBJ1-1
D: NA
DNA: TGTGCCAGCAGTCTGGACAGTCTCGGGGAAGCTTTCTTT
CDR3: CASSLDSLGEAFF

size: NA
length: 15
V: TRBV7-2
J: TRBJ2-1
D: TRBD1
DNA: TGTGCCAGCAGCTTCCTAGGGACAGGGGCGAATGAGCAGTTCTTC
CDR3: CASSFLGTGANEQFF

size: NA
length: 13
V: TRBV5-1
J: TRBJ1-6
D: NA
DNA: TGCGCCAGCCGACAGGCGAACAATTCACCCCTCCACTTT
CDR3: CASRQANNSPLHF

size: NA
length: 15
V: TRBV11-2
J: TRBJ2-7
D: NA
DNA: TGTGCCAGCAGCTTAGATCAGGGCAGGTACTACGAGCAGTACTTC
CDR3: CASSLDQGRYYEQYF

size: NA
length: 13
V: TRBV11-3
J: TRBJ2-1
D: NA
DNA: TGTGCCAACCCCCTAGGGGGCTGGAGGGGTCAGTTCTTC
CDR3: CANPLGGWRGQFF

size: NA
length: 14
V: TRBV6-1
J: TRBJ1-2
D: TRBD1
DNA: TGTGCCAGCAGTGATATATACAGGGGAGAAGGCTACACCTTC
CDR3: CASSDIYRGEGYTF

size: NA
length: 12
V: TRBV12-3/TRBV12-4
J: TRBJ2-7
D: NA
DNA: TGTGCCAGCAGCCTCCCCCCGGAGGAGCAGTACTTC
CDR3: CASSLPPEEQYF

size: NA
length: 12
V: TRBV10-3
J: TRBJ2-1
D: NA
DNA: TGTGCCATCAGTGACCCTAACAATGAGCAGTTCTTC
CDR3: CAISDPNNEQFF

size: NA
length: 17
V: TRBV27
J: TRBJ1-1
D: TRBD1
DNA: TGTGCCAGCAGTTTAGGTTACAGGGGTTCAGTGAACACTGAAGCTTTCTTT
CDR3: CASSLGYRGSVNTEAFF

size: NA
length: 12
V: TRBV18
J: TRBJ2-2
D: NA
DNA: TGTGCCAGCTCACCACCGAGGGGGGAGCTGTTTTTT
CDR3: CASSPPRGELFF

size: few
length: 14
V: TRBV2
J: TRBJ2-3
D: TRBD2
DNA: TGTGCCAGCAGTGGGACTAGCGGGGGGGATACGCAGTATTTT
CDR3: CASSGTSGGDTQYF

size: NA
length: 14
V: TRBV5-1
J: TRBJ1-5
D: NA
DNA: TGCGCCAGCAGCTTGGGGGACATCAATCAGCCCCAGCATTTT
CDR3: CASSLGDINQPQHF